The 21 T cell receptor beta chains reported below all come from one sample, sequenced in a study of CD8+ T cells in alopecia areata. Extraction and reverse transcription of RNA yielded cDNA as the sequencing template. The data were produced by immunoSEQ multiplex PCR, yet TCRdb's version contains in-frame clones alone and is incomplete. The sample has 110,000 or so clones; roughly two fifths are singletons. Sequenced material: CD4+ T cells sorted from blood. The receptor set was obtained from a human donor with alopecia areata.

The CDR3 nucleotides are TGTGCCAGCAGCTTTCAGGGGTCCTATGGCTACACCTTC. Encoded protein: CASSFQGSYGYTF. This chain connects TRBV7-2 to TRBJ1-2, with TRBD1 as a possible D gene (6 bases). With 3 bases removed from V and 4 bases from J, the gap between germline ends came to 9 bases. From germline, CDR1 is SGHTA and CDR2 FQGNSA. This CDR3 comprises 13 residues.

V usage is TRBV7-8 and J usage is TRBJ1-1; D is undetermined. The CDR3 contains 14 residues. V was pared by 5 bases and J by 1 base, with 11 bases between. Germline V lookup: CDR1 SGHVS, CDR2 FQNEAQ. DNA of the CDR3: TGTGCCAGCAGCCCCCGTGAAGCGAACACTGAAGCTTTCTTT. Residues: CASSPREANTEAFF.

V gene TRBV7-2 combines with J gene TRBJ2-1; 7 nucleotides match TRBD1. CDR3 length equals 15 residues. Trimming at V came to 1 base and at J to 0 bases, leaving 0 bases not matched to a gene. Germline values: CDR1 SGHTA, CDR2 FQGNSA. DNA of the CDR3: TGTGCCAGCAGCTTAGACAGGGGCTCCTACAATGAGCAGTTCTTC. It specifies CASSLDRGSYNEQFF.

This chain uses TRBV29-1 with TRBJ2-1, with D hard to call. CDR3 length: 13 residues. Germline V gene lookup returns CDR1 SQVTM and CDR2 ANQGSEA. The ends were cut back, 3 bases at V and 2 bases at J, with 8 bases in the middle. The CDR3 DNA sequence: TGCAGCGTTGACCACAACACCTACAATGAGCAGTTCTTC. Translated: CSVDHNTYNEQFF.

The chain uses TRBV23-1 and TRBJ2-4, with D perhaps given as TRBD1 or TRBD2 (6 bases each). TRBV23-1 is known as an ORF, though its function is uncertain. The CDR3 totals 16 residues. V was cut by 3 bases and J by 3 bases, with 15 bases left in between. CDR3 in amino acids: CASSHRGPGLKNIQYF. The DNA of the CDR3 is TGCGCCAGCAGTCACCGGGGGCCGGGACTCAAAAACATTCAGTACTTC.

J is TRBJ1-1 and V is TRBV29-1; 7 bases match TRBD1. The CDR3 is made up of 12 amino acids. Germline loops: CDR1 SQVTM, CDR2 ANQGSEA. Losses at the gene ends were 7 bases for V and 8 bases for J; bases not matched to a gene: 10. In nucleotides, the CDR3 is TGCAGCGCCATTGGGACAGTAAAAGAAGCTTTCTTT. Translating gives CSAIGTVKEAFF. Drawing the rest from reference TRBV29-1 and TRBJ1-1, the complete variable domain is SAVISQKPSRDICQRGTSLTIQCQVDSQVTMMFWYRQQPGQSLTLIATANQGSEATYESGFVIDKFPISRPNLTFSTLTVSNMSPEDSSIYLCSAIGTVKEAFFGQGTRLTVV.

The V gene is TRBV28, the J gene TRBJ1-1; D not certain. The CDR3 sequence is 12 residues long. Germline V gives CDR1 MDHEN, CDR2 SYDVKM. Trimming cost V 3 bases and J 4 bases, with 6 bases left between them. The CDR3 DNA follows: TGTGCCAGCAGTTTGTACGGCACTGAAGCTTTCTTT. Its translation is CASSLYGTEAFF. The entire variable domain, with the rest obtained from reference TRBV28 and TRBJ1-1, is as follows: DVKVTQSSRYLVKRTGEKVFLECVQDMDHENMFWYRQDPGLGLRLIYFSYDVKMKEKGDIPEGYSVSREKKERFSLILESASTNQTSMYLCASSLYGTEAFFGQGTRLTVV.

The chain combines TRBV4-3 with TRBJ2-1; D is uncertain. The CDR3 is 13 residues long. Germline CDR1 reads LGHNA; CDR2 reads YSLEER. Trimming removed 0 bases at V and 4 bases at J, with 4 bases between. The CDR3 DNA follows: TGCGCCAGCAGCCAAGAACAGTACAATGAGCAGTTCTTC. Amino acids: CASSQEQYNEQFF.

The chain couples TRBV30 to TRBJ2-4; D ambiguous. Germline V gives CDR1 GTSNPN, CDR2 SVGIG (reference sequence). Trimming removed 1 base from V and 2 bases from J, with 12 bases in between. This CDR3 is 15 amino acids long. For the CDR3, the DNA is TGTGCCTGGAGTGCACCGGGCGTAACCAAAAACATTCAGTACTTC. It specifies CAWSAPGVTKNIQYF.

This clone has more than one count but fewer than ten. The gene calls are TRBV2 and TRBJ2-5; 7 bases line up with TRBD1. The CDR3 has 14 residues. Germline values: CDR1 SNHLY, CDR2 FYNNEI. V was clipped by 1 base and J by 4 bases; unmatched bases: 3. In DNA form, the CDR3 reads TGTGCCAGCAGTGAAGTCCCAGGGGGAGAGACCCAGTACTTC. Residues: CASSEVPGGETQYF.

This clone came up a few times. V gene TRBV4-2 combines with J gene TRBJ2-1; 11 bases match TRBD2. Germline CDR1 is LGHNA and CDR2 is YNFKEQ. CDR3 length: 16 amino acids. V gave up 0 bases and J gave up 9 bases; unmatched junction bases: 7. The DNA of the CDR3 is TGTGCCAGCAGCCAAGAAACTAGCGGGAGAGTGGGTGAGCAGTTCTTC. It translates to CASSQETSGRVGEQFF.

This clone was picked up a small number of times. The chain uses TRBV15 and TRBJ2-7, with TRBD2 matching over 7 bases. The germline V gene has CDR1 LNHNV and CDR2 YYDKDF (reference sequence). The CDR3 has 15 amino acids. Unmatched junction bases numbered 7, after V lost 1 base and J lost 4 bases. The CDR3 is CATSRGGGSGYEQYF. CDR3 nucleotide sequence: TGTGCCACCAGCAGAGGAGGCGGGAGTGGGTACGAGCAGTACTTC.

This clone appeared once. The chain employs TRBV2 and TRBJ2-2; D unclear. CDR1 SNHLY and CDR2 FYNNEI come from the germline V gene. Trimming removed 4 bases at V and 4 bases at J, with 13 bases between. The CDR3 is made up of 15 amino acids. Here the CDR3 reads CASSVEGIATGELFF. The CDR3 bases are TGTGCCAGCAGTGTCGAAGGGATTGCCACCGGGGAGCTGTTTTTT.

The gene calls are TRBV14 and TRBJ1-1; D uncertain. V was trimmed by 1 base and J by 8 bases, leaving 8 bases between them. In germline, CDR1 is SGHDN, CDR2 FVKESK. The CDR3 length is 12 residues. In DNA form, the CDR3 reads TGTGCCAGCAGCCAAGTGACTGTCGAAGCTTTCTTT. Protein product: CASSQVTVEAFF.

The rearrangement links TRBV4-3 to TRBJ2-5, with D perhaps matching TRBD2 (6 bases). The V and J ends lost 0 bases and 5 bases respectively, with 13 bases between them. This CDR3 is 15 amino acids long. Germline loops: CDR1 LGHNA, CDR2 YSLEER. The CDR3 here is CASSQEAGRGETQYF. The CDR3 nucleotides read TGCGCCAGCAGCCAAGAGGCAGGTCGGGGGGAGACCCAGTACTTC.

The J gene is TRBJ1-1, the V gene TRBV30, with a weak D call TRBD1 (5 bases). Germline lookup yields CDR1 GTSNPN and CDR2 SVGIG (reference sequence). The ends were cut back, 7 bases at V and 1 base at J, with 16 bases in the middle. This CDR3 spans 14 amino acids. The DNA of the CDR3 is TGTGCCTCGTCCAGAGGGACCGCGAACACTGAAGCTTTCTTT. As protein: CASSRGTANTEAFF.

This clone has just a few counts. V and J are TRBV11-2 and TRBJ2-3, with TRBD1 identical over 7 bases. The germline V gene encodes CDR1 SGHAT and CDR2 FQNNGV. V lost 0 bases to trimming and J lost 4 bases; unmatched junction nucleotides: 1. The CDR3 totals 14 residues. This CDR3 reads CASSLDTGADTQYF. The CDR3 region has the DNA TGTGCCAGCAGCTTAGATACAGGGGCAGATACGCAGTATTTT.

This clone has more than one count but fewer than ten. J is TRBJ2-3 and V is TRBV14; either TRBD1 or TRBD2 may supply D (5 bases each). CDR1 is SGHDN, CDR2 FVKESK, per germline. Trimming cost V 0 bases and J 0 bases, with 13 bases left between them. The CDR3 contains 17 residues. DNA for the CDR3: TGTGCCAGCAGCCAAGATCATAGAGGGGTTAGCACAGATACGCAGTATTTT. This translates into CASSQDHRGVSTDTQYF.

This chain links TRBV29-1 with TRBJ2-1; no clear D gene. Trimming took 4 bases from V and 5 from J, leaving 12 bases between them. Looked up from germline, CDR1 is SQVTM and CDR2 is ANQGSEA. This CDR3 comprises 13 residues. The CDR3 DNA reads as TGCAGCGTTGCTTGGCAGCATGACAATGAGCAGTTCTTC. It encodes CSVAWQHDNEQFF.

The rearrangement links TRBV7-9 to TRBJ2-1, with D possibly being TRBD1 or TRBD2 (8 bases each). CDR1 is SEHNR, CDR2 FQNEAQ, per germline (reference sequence). The V and J ends lost 5 bases and 14 bases respectively, with 25 bases between them. This CDR3 is built from 15 residues. The DNA of the CDR3 is TGTGCCAGCAGCCCCGCGGGACAGGAGCGGGAGAGGAAGTTCTTC. Translation: CASSPAGQERERKFF.

This sequence joins TRBV29-1 and TRBJ2-1; 11 nucleotides match TRBD2. V shed 6 bases and J 4 bases; nucleotides not matched to a gene: 8. The CDR3 spans 15 residues. CDR1 is SQVTM and CDR2 is ANQGSEA in the germline V gene. In DNA, the CDR3 is TGCAGCGTGAGGGTAGCGGGAGGGGGATACAATGAGCAGTTCTTC. As protein: CSVRVAGGGYNEQFF.